This TCR beta chain was documented in a study of blood T cells in healthy people across ages. General study results and limits: In the absence of known donor CMV status, changes in expanded clonotypes were possibly confounded. Observed TCR beta diversity showed a strong correlation with the percentage of naive T cells as measured by flow cytometry. Older age went with lower TCR beta diversity per million T cells, in a roughly linear way.

A second PCR, run for about 6 to 11 cycles, used a sample-barcoded 5' primer plus a J-beta primer mix. A template-switch adaptor with 12 random nucleotides tagged each cDNA molecule. TCRdb re-analysed the 5' RACE reads in MiXCR, keeping a single row per CDR3 protein. Among about 1.6 million distinct CDR3 sequences, around 36% were seen once, and the ten largest hold approximately 10%. The CDR3 length is 16 residues. Unmatched junction bases numbered 9, after V lost 5 bases and J lost 0 bases. The germline CDR1 and CDR2 sequences are SGHTA and FQGTGA. This clonotype was found a few times. As yet, its antigen is unknown.

This chain uses TRBV7-3 with TRBJ1-2; 7 nucleotides align to TRBD1. What was sequenced was blood. This receptor was obtained from a woman aged 25 to 45 in good health. For the CDR3, the DNA is TGTGCCAGCAGCCCCACTGGGACAGCAGCTAACTATGGCTACACCTTC. This codes for CASSPTGTAANYGYTF.